The 12 T cell receptor beta chains below come from one sample, sequenced in a study of blood T cell repertoires in COVID-19. Here immunoSEQ multiplex PCR was the method, and the copy in TCRdb shows in-frame clones only, minus some. The table includes about 210,000 clones, 80% to 85% detected once. Input material: peripheral blood. The origin of the receptors is a woman in her 70s with COVID-19, enrolled during active disease.

The chain joins TRBV19 to TRBJ2-7; 10 nucleotides agree with TRBD2. V trimming: 7 bases; J trimming: 3 bases; junction bases outside the gene matches: 6. This CDR3 contains 14 residues. Germline CDR1 and CDR2: LNHDA and SQIVND (reference sequence). CDR3 bases: TGTGCCAGTAAACCTAGCGGGAGTATCTACGAGCAGTACTTC. Translated, it gives CASKPSGSIYEQYF.

The chain joins TRBV5-1 to TRBJ2-7, with a weak D call TRBD1 (7 bases). The V end lost 4 bases, the J end lost 6 bases, and 11 bases lay between the germline ends. The CDR3 covers 12 residues. Per the germline V gene, CDR1 is SGHRS and CDR2 is YFSETQ. The CDR3 nucleotides read TGCGCCAGCAGCCCAGGGGGGCGCGAGCAGTACTTC. Translation gives CASSPGGREQYF.

This chain uses TRBV19 with TRBJ2-6; maybe TRBD2 (5 bases). The CDR3 has 16 residues. Germline-derived CDR1 and CDR2 are LNHDA and SQIVND (reference sequence). Trimming pared 8 bases from V and 0 bases from J, leaving 14 bases between. In DNA, the CDR3 is TGTGCCAGTCGAGCTTTCGGGGACTCTGGGGCCAACGTCCTGACTTTC. Its translation is CASRAFGDSGANVLTF.

The V gene is TRBV5-1, the J gene TRBJ2-2; TRBD2 is a possible D gene (5 bases). Trimming cost V 5 bases and J 4 bases, with 18 bases left between them. The CDR3 runs 16 residues. The V gene's germline CDR1 is SGHRS and CDR2 YFSETQ. DNA of the CDR3: TGCGCCAGCAGTCTGTTGAGGAGGCCGGGCACCGGGGAGCTGTTTTTT. Protein product: CASSLLRRPGTGELFF.

This chain connects TRBV5-1 to TRBJ2-7; D perhaps matches TRBD2 (5 bases). The CDR3 contains 14 residues. Germline-derived CDR1 and CDR2 are SGHRS and YFSETQ. V was clipped by 1 base and J by 2 bases, with 10 bases between them. The CDR3 region has the DNA TGCGCCAGCAGCTTGAATCCCGGGACCTACGAGCAGTACTTC. It translates to CASSLNPGTYEQYF.

This chain links TRBV27 with TRBJ2-7; D gene uncertain. V was shortened by 4 bases and J by 0 bases, with 13 bases between the two germline ends. Germline V CDR1 and CDR2: MNHEY, SMNVEV (reference sequence). The CDR3 is 15 amino acids. The CDR3 DNA sequence: TGTGCCAGCAGTTCTCGTCCAGACAACTCCTACGAGCAGTACTTC. Translated, it gives CASSSRPDNSYEQYF.

This clone was seen a single time. V gene TRBV2 combines with J gene TRBJ2-1; D uncertain. CDR3 size: 15 residues. V was shortened by 7 bases and J by 4 bases, with 17 bases between the two germline ends. The V gene's germline CDR1 is SNHLY and CDR2 FYNNEI. CDR3 nucleotides: TGTGCCAGCACCCCGACGCGGCTTACGTACAATGAGCAGTTCTTC. Translating gives CASTPTRLTYNEQFF.

The V and J genes are TRBV6-2 or TRBV6-3 and TRBJ2-1; TRBD2 matches 8 bases. The V and J ends lost 6 bases and 10 bases, in that order; junction bases with no gene match: 14. The CDR3 runs to 15 residues. Germline CDR1 is MNHEY and CDR2 is SVGEGT. CDR3 residues: CASSQEGLGEFEQFF. Written as DNA, the CDR3 is TGTGCCAGCAGCCAGGAGGGACTAGGGGAATTCGAGCAGTTCTTC.

This clone was counted between two and nine times. This rearrangement joins TRBV28 to TRBJ1-1, with D possibly TRBD1 on 5 matching bases. The CDR3 length is 15 residues. V was pared by 6 bases and J by 2 bases, with 16 bases between. Germline-derived CDR1 and CDR2 are MDHEN and SYDVKM. The CDR3 DNA sequence: TGTGCCAGCAGCTCGGAAGGGGCTGCAAACACTGAAGCTTTCTTT. It yields the protein CASSSEGAANTEAFF.

This sequence joins TRBV6-5 and TRBJ1-1; 7 bases match TRBD1. V dropped 7 bases and J dropped 0; count of bases not matched to a gene: 5. The CDR3 is made up of 14 amino acids. Germline V gene sequence: CDR1 MNHEY, CDR2 SVGAGI. The CDR3 is CASTKQGLNTEAFF. The CDR3 coding sequence is TGTGCCAGCACAAAACAGGGGCTGAACACTGAAGCTTTCTTT.

This chain links TRBV5-1 with TRBJ1-1; D not certain. The germline V gene encodes CDR1 SGHRS and CDR2 YFSETQ. This CDR3 region has 14 residues. V lost 0 bases and J 1 base, leaving 7 bases between the germline ends. The CDR3 loop reads CASSLGHSNTEAFF. Written as DNA, the CDR3 is TGCGCCAGCAGCTTGGGACACTCGAACACTGAAGCTTTCTTT.

The count of this clone is one. The chain links TRBV5-1 to TRBJ1-4; 10 bases are shared with TRBD1. CDR3 length: 16 residues. The V gene's germline CDR1 is SGHRS and CDR2 YFSETQ. V was pared by 0 bases and J by 7 bases, with 6 bases of the junction left unmatched. The CDR3 region has the DNA TGCGCCAGCAGCTTGGGACAGGGGGCGCGAGGTGAAAAACTGTTTTTT. Protein sequence: CASSLGQGARGEKLFF. The complete variable domain, with remaining parts taken from reference TRBV5-1 and TRBJ1-4, reads KAGVTQTPRYLIKTRGQQVTLSCSPISGHRSVSWYQQTPGQGLQFLFEYFSETQRNKGNFPGRFSGRQFSNSRSEMNVSTLELGDSALYLCASSLGQGARGEKLFFGSGTQLSVL.